The following is a T cell receptor beta chain sequence with its context. Libraries were prepared by immunoSEQ multiplex PCR; TCRdb keeps only in-frame clonotypes and omits some of them. The repertoire includes some 100,000 clones, 80% to 90% of them detected once, and roughly 7.7% sits in the top ten. The data originate from a study of blood T cell repertoires in COVID-19. V was pared by 5 bases and J by 3 bases, with 11 bases between. Germline CDR1 and CDR2: MNHEY and SVGAGI. The CDR3 spans 15 residues. The V gene is TRBV6-5, the J gene TRBJ1-6, with a tentative D call TRBD1 (6 bases). Specimen: peripheral blood. The TCR originated in a woman aged 80 or older with active or convalescent COVID-19. The CDR3 DNA sequence: TGTGCCAGCAGTCCAGGGGAAAACTATAATTCACCCCTCCACTTT. Translated: CASSPGENYNSPLHF.